This T cell receptor (beta chain) comes out of a study of blood T cell repertoires in COVID-19. Germline V CDR1 and CDR2: SNHLY, FYNNEI. This CDR3 is built from 14 residues. V lost 2 bases, J lost 1 base, and 8 bases lay in between. Authors' data handling: Amplification from reference gene primers served as the basis for estimated nucleated cell counts. This table comes from immunoSEQ multiplex PCR, and its TCRdb copy is limited to in-frame clones, with some not included. Clonal size and the V and J genes are those of that table, whereas D and trimming came from the DNA. Of about 170,000 clones listed, roughly 86% were seen once; the top ten hold roughly 8%.

This chain connects TRBV2 to TRBJ1-2; D not resolved. The sequenced material came from peripheral blood. This receptor was taken from a man in his forties who had recovered from COVID-19. CDR3 sequence reads: CASSESTVNYGYTF. The CDR3 DNA sequence: TGTGCCAGCAGTGAATCCACGGTTAACTATGGCTACACCTTC.